This T cell receptor beta chain is drawn from a study of vaccination and CD4 T cells after COVID-19. Turning to the study itself: In the convalescent cohort, there were six males and four females, two of them Hispanic.

This sample's treatment: roughly 11-day PBMC culture with coronavirus spike peptide pools or control peptides (ViraFEST assay). Antigen-specific T cells were expanded with peptide pools by ViraFEST, and TCRs were then sequenced. Cultured CD4+ T cell DNA underwent sequencing with the Oncomine TCR Beta short-read assay. Using its own MiXCR run on the PCR reads, TCRdb lists one record per CDR3 protein. Of about 15,000 distinct CDR3 sequences in the sample, 43% are singletons; the top ten hold over 7.5%. This CDR3 is 14 amino acids long. CDR1 and CDR2 from the germline V gene are SGHDN and FVKESK. V was trimmed by 1 base and J by 7 bases, leaving 11 bases between them. Note on this clonotype: Its target is unknown.

This receptor was obtained from a human donor who had recovered from COVID-19. The J gene is TRBJ2-1, the V gene TRBV14, with a possible D match to TRBD2 (5 bases). The sample consisted of CD4+ T cells from blood, cultured in vitro. The CDR3 is CASSQGRSSNEQFF. CDR3 nucleotide sequence: TGTGCCAGCAGCCAAGGGAGGTCAAGTAATGAGCAGTTCTTC.